These 20 T cell receptor beta chains were sequenced from one sample in a study of regulatory T cells in long-lasting Graves disease. Sequencing libraries for TCR beta were prepared with iRepertoire HTBI primers and Arm-PCR of CDR3 regions. MiXCR was run by TCRdb on the multiplex PCR reads, yielding one entry per CDR3 protein. The table has 400,000 to 500,000 distinct CDR3 sequences, more than 12% seen once. Time point given: newly diagnosed GD, antithyroid drugs for less than 3 months. Extracted PBMC RNA gave rise to the TCR library. The sample was also linked to a second study, of T cells in Graves' hyperthyroidism and ophthalmopathy.

The sequencing here drew on peripheral blood mononuclear cells (PBMCs), taken at new diagnosis, from a patient treated with antithyroid drugs. These receptors all come from a woman aged 25-40 years with Graves disease.

The chain combines TRBV20-1 with TRBJ1-6; 7 nucleotides match TRBD1. CDR1 and CDR2 (germline): DFQATT, SNEGSKA (reference sequence). CDR3 size: 15 residues. Trimming took 1 base from V and 5 from J; bases not matched to a gene: 5. The CDR3 spells CSARAGTADNSPLHF. Written as DNA, the CDR3 is TGCAGTGCTAGAGCCGGGACAGCCGATAATTCACCCCTCCACTTT.

The table lists this clonotype with a few counts. The J gene is TRBJ1-1, the V gene TRBV15; 7 nucleotides line up with TRBD1. The CDR3 contains 16 residues. The germline CDR1 and CDR2 sequences are LNHNV and YYDKDF (reference sequence). Trimming cost V 2 bases and J 1 base; bases outside gene matches: 7. This CDR3 is CATSRNRGRRNTEAFF. The CDR3 DNA sequence: TGTGCCACCAGCAGAAACAGGGGTCGAAGGAACACTGAAGCTTTCTTT.

This clonotype came up many times. The CDR3 loop reads CASSMQGPYEQYF. In DNA form, the CDR3 reads TGTGCCAGTAGTATGCAGGGGCCCTACGAGCAGTACTTC. This chain connects TRBV19 to TRBJ2-7; possible D gene TRBD1, 6 bases. Deletions cut 3 bases from V and 2 bases from J, with 8 bases between. The V gene's germline CDR1 is LNHDA and CDR2 SQIVND (reference sequence). The CDR3 sequence is 13 residues long.

This clonotype showed up many times. V and J are TRBV2 and TRBJ1-1; the D gene is possibly TRBD1 (5 bases). This CDR3 contains 18 residues. V was trimmed by 8 bases and J by 0 bases, leaving 25 bases between them. CDR1 is SNHLY, CDR2 FYNNEI, per germline. For the CDR3, the DNA is TGTGCCAGCGCGACGCGGGGCGCAAGTATTCCCATGAACACTGAAGCTTTCTTT. This codes for CASATRGASIPMNTEAFF.

For this clonotype: The junction departs from germline at one end; a sequencing error may be responsible. This rearrangement joins TRBV20-1 to TRBJ1-3; D call uncertain. Germline-derived CDR1 and CDR2 are DFQATT and SNEGSKA (reference sequence). The CDR3 totals 12 residues. CDR3 residues: CSAPGSGSTIYF. The CDR3 nucleotides are TGCAGTGCCCCTGGCTCTGGAAGCACCATATATTTT.

This clonotype was detected ten times or more. This chain joins TRBV15 and TRBJ2-3, with TRBD2 identical over 14 bases. V gave up 3 bases and J gave up 6 bases; unmatched junction bases: 11. Germline V gives CDR1 LNHNV, CDR2 YYDKDF (reference sequence). This CDR3 spans 18 amino acids. CDR3 sequence reads: CATSSGTSGSSWLDTQYF. CDR3 coding DNA: TGTGCCACCAGCAGCGGGACTAGCGGGAGTTCTTGGTTGGATACGCAGTATTTT. Full variable domain (rest looked up from reference TRBV15 and TRBJ2-3): DAMVIQNPRYQVTQFGKPVTLSCSQTLNHNVMYWYQQKSSQAPKLLFHYYDKDFNNEADTPDNFQSRRPNTSFCFLDIRSPGLGDTAMYLCATSSGTSGSSWLDTQYFGPGTRLTVL.

This clonotype occurred a few times. The chain joins TRBV14 to TRBJ2-7, with 13 nucleotides matching TRBD2. The junction had 3 bases not matched to a gene; V was cut back by 4 bases and J by 3 bases. The CDR3 spans 15 residues. Germline V lookup: CDR1 SGHDN, CDR2 FVKESK. The DNA of the CDR3 is TGTGCCAGCAGCCGGGGACTAGCGGGAATCTACGAGCAGTACTTC. Protein sequence: CASSRGLAGIYEQYF.

Only a few counts were recorded for this clonotype. The V gene is TRBV11-2, the J gene TRBJ2-1; D is perhaps TRBD2 (6 bases). V was cut by 8 bases and J by 6 bases, with 17 bases left in between. The CDR3 extends over 14 amino acids. Germline V gives CDR1 SGHAT, CDR2 FQNNGV. The CDR3 DNA reads as TGTGCCAGCGGAGGGGTTAGCTCTCCCAATGAGCAGTTCTTC. Translating it yields CASGGVSSPNEQFF.

The rearrangement links TRBV7-3 to TRBJ2-7, with TRBD1 matching 7 bases. The germline V gene encodes CDR1 SGHTA and CDR2 FQGTGA. The CDR3 is 14 residues long. Trimming at V came to 3 bases and at J to 7 bases, leaving 9 bases not matched to a gene. CDR3 bases: TGTGCCAGCAGCTTCGACAGGGCCACGGGGGAGCAGTACTTC. Translated, it gives CASSFDRATGEQYF.

Concerning this clonotype itself: Just one base apart from a much larger clone, this may be a read error. This chain uses TRBV28 with TRBJ1-5, with D possibly TRBD1 on 5 matching bases. The CDR3 extends over 15 amino acids. Germline V lookup: CDR1 MDHEN, CDR2 SYDVKM. V was trimmed by 10 bases and J by 1 base, leaving 17 bases between them. The CDR3 loop reads CANLNPQGSNQPQHF. DNA for the CDR3: TGTGCCAACCTGAACCCTCAGGGAAGCAATCAGCCCCAGCATTTT. The whole variable domain, remainder taken from reference TRBV28 and TRBJ1-5, is DVKVTQSSRYLVKRTGEKVFLECVQDMDHENMFWYRQDPGLGLRLIYFSYDVKMKEKGDIPEGYSVSREKKERFSLILESASTNQTSMYLCANLNPQGSNQPQHFGDGTRLSIL.

This clonotype was observed at least ten times. The rearrangement joins TRBV6-1 to TRBJ2-1; TRBD1 or TRBD2 may be the D gene (5 bases each). The CDR3 sequence is 15 residues long. Trimming cost V 1 base and J 6 bases, with 13 bases left between them. Germline CDR1 is MNHNS and CDR2 is SASEGT. The CDR3 reads CASSEDPGTPNEQFF. The CDR3 DNA follows: TGTGCCAGCAGTGAAGACCCAGGGACCCCCAATGAGCAGTTCTTC.

The V and J genes are TRBV19 and TRBJ2-2; 8 bases align to TRBD2. The CDR3 runs to 17 residues. V lost 6 bases and J lost 4; bases outside the gene matches: 13. Germline V CDR1 and CDR2: LNHDA, SQIVND (reference sequence). CDR3 in DNA: TGTGCCAGTAGGTTCCCAATGGCTAGCGGGTCCACCGGGGAGCTGTTTTTT. Residues: CASRFPMASGSTGELFF.

The rearrangement links TRBV24-1 to TRBJ1-5; D call uncertain. V lost 8 bases and J 3 bases, leaving 10 bases between the germline ends. Looked up from germline, CDR1 is KGHDR and CDR2 is SFDVKD. This CDR3 has 13 amino acids. The CDR3 loop reads CATKAAPNQPQHF. The CDR3 bases are TGTGCCACCAAGGCGGCGCCCAATCAGCCCCAGCATTTT.

The chain uses TRBV7-2 and TRBJ2-7, with TRBD1 as a possible D gene (6 bases). V was shortened by 1 base and J by 7 bases, with 11 bases between the two germline ends. The CDR3 has 13 residues. Per germline, CDR1 SGHTA and CDR2 FQGNSA. The CDR3 coding sequence is TGTGCCAGCAGCTTAGTTACAGGGTGGGAGCAGTACTTC. Translation: CASSLVTGWEQYF.

This clonotype has at least ten counts. The chain is built from TRBV6-5 and TRBJ2-7; perhaps TRBD1 as D (5 bases). The CDR3 consists of 18 residues. The ends were cut back, 0 bases at V and 3 bases at J, with 21 bases in the middle. CDR1 is MNHEY, CDR2 SVGAGI, per germline. In DNA form, the CDR3 reads TGTGCCAGCAGTTACTCGTTCGGTGGGGTAGGACAATTCTACGAGCAGTACTTC. It specifies CASSYSFGGVGQFYEQYF.

The table lists this clonotype with many counts. The genes are TRBV2 and TRBJ2-4, with TRBD1 matching 8 bases. V shed 11 bases, J shed 6 bases, and the junction held 9 bases outside the gene matches. The V gene's germline CDR1 is SNHLY and CDR2 FYNNEI. The CDR3 covers 13 residues. CDR3 sequence: CACAGTGRNIQYF. The CDR3 nucleotides read TGTGCCTGCGCCGGGACAGGAAGAAACATTCAGTACTTC.

Of note for this clonotype: It may be a read error: a sequence one base away is much more abundant. This chain uses TRBV5-1 with TRBJ1-1; maybe TRBD1 (6 bases). Germline assignment: CDR1 SGHRS and CDR2 YFSETQ. The CDR3 length is 13 residues. The ends were cut back, 7 bases at V and 3 bases at J, with 13 bases in the middle. Here the CDR3 DNA reads TGCGCCAGCGGCTACAACAGGGACACTGAAGCTTTCTTT. It specifies CASGYNRDTEAFF.

This clonotype has just a few counts. The V call is TRBV28, the J call TRBJ1-1; D gene unclear. With 3 bases removed from V and 3 bases from J, the gap between germline ends came to 14 bases. CDR3 length equals 15 residues. Germline values: CDR1 MDHEN, CDR2 SYDVKM. CDR3 bases: TGTGCCAGCAGTTTGGTGAGGATCCGGGACACTGAAGCTTTCTTT. Its translation is CASSLVRIRDTEAFF. The full variable domain, completed using reference TRBV28 and TRBJ1-1, is DVKVTQSSRYLVKRTGEKVFLECVQDMDHENMFWYRQDPGLGLRLIYFSYDVKMKEKGDIPEGYSVSREKKERFSLILESASTNQTSMYLCASSLVRIRDTEAFFGQGTRLTVV.

The chain uses TRBV28 and TRBJ1-1; D is undetermined. The V and J ends lost 3 bases and 1 base respectively, with 12 bases between them. CDR1 and CDR2 from the germline V gene are MDHEN and SYDVKM. CDR3 length: 15 residues. As DNA, the CDR3 is TGTGCCAGCAGTTTGAGGCGGCCGGGGAACACTGAAGCTTTCTTT. This gives the protein CASSLRRPGNTEAFF.

This clonotype was counted between two and nine times. V usage is TRBV28 and J usage is TRBJ1-5; TRBD1 matches at 10 bases. Germline loops: CDR1 MDHEN, CDR2 SYDVKM. J lost 0 bases, V lost 5 bases, and 10 bases had no gene match. This CDR3 has 18 amino acids. The CDR3 here is CASSEVGQGTNSNQPQHF. The CDR3 bases are TGTGCCAGCAGTGAGGTGGGACAGGGGACAAATAGCAATCAGCCCCAGCATTTT.